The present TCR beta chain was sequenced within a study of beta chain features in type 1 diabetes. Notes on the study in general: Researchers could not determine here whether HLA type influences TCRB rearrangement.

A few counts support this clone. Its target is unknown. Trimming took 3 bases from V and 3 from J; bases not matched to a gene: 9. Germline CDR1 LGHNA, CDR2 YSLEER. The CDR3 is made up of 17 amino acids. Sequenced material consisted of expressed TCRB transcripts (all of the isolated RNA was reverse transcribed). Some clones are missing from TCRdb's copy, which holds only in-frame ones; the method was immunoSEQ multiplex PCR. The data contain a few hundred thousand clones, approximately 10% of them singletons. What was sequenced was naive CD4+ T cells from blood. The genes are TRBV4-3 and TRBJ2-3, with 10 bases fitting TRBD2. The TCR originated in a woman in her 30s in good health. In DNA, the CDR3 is TGCGCCAGCAGCCACCACTCTAGCGGGAGCTTGACAGATACGCAGTATTTT. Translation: CASSHHSSGSLTDTQYF.